This T cell receptor (beta chain) emerged from a study of response to subunit inactivated influenza vaccine. General observations from the study: Authors suggested that a seasonal influenza vaccination recruits few new T cells each time.

Germline values: CDR1 SNHLY, CDR2 FYNNEI. The CDR3 is 16 residues long. V was clipped by 1 base and J by 7 bases, with 17 bases between them. On this clonotype: What it binds is not known.

TCRdb re-called the RT-PCR reads through MiXCR, storing one row per CDR3 protein. Counted here are a few hundred thousand distinct CDR3 sequences, roughly 22% occurring once; the ten biggest clones make up roughly a tenth. The V call is TRBV2, the J call TRBJ1-5, with D unclear. The sequencing used PBMCs from blood, collected approximately 20 months after vaccination. The receptor was derived from a man between 50 and 70 years old who received an inactivated influenza vaccine. For the CDR3, the DNA is TGTGCCAGCAGTGAAGTGGGGTCTACGGGAAAACAGCCCCAGCATTTT. Amino acids: CASSEVGSTGKQPQHF.